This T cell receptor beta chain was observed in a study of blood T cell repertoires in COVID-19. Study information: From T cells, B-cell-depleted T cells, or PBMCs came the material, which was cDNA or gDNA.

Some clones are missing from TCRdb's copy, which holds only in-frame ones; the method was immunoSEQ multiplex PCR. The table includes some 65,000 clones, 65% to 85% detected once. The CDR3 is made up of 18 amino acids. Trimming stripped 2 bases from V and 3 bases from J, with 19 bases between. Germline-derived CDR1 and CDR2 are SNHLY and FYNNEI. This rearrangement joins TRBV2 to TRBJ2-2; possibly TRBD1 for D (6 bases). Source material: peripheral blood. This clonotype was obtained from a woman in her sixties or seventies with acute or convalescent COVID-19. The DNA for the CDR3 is TGTGCCAGCAGTGAATTCACAGGGCGAGGATTGTACACCGGGGAGCTGTTTTTT. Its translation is CASSEFTGRGLYTGELFF.